Here is one T cell receptor beta chain with its context. Its antigen is undetermined. The sample originates from a study of human T cells and chemical hapten exposure. Study context: 2% DPC applied to a 2 cm by 2 cm arm area sensitized donors. Among samples, TCR yields varied mainly because of small differences in pooled library volume.

There are 14 residues in the CDR3. J lost 3 bases, V lost 6 bases, and 5 bases had no gene match. Germline CDR1 and CDR2: SGHTA and FQGNSA. Study conclusions and caveats: Versus controls, significantly more large CDR3 similarity clusters arose from expanded TCRs. Counts of TCRs above 1 in 1000 frequency stayed unchanged with DPC sensitization.

TCRdb fed the RACE reads into MiXCR, producing one record per CDR3 protein. The top ten clones hold 2.5% to 3.5% of a sample with 90,000 to 140,000 distinct CDR3 sequences, about 34% of them seen once. Time point: patch test 3, about 24 weeks after DPC sensitization. Specified treatment: therapeutic diphenylcyclopropenone sensitization with weekly scalp DPC. Sequenced material: whole blood, taken in connection with sensitization to the hapten diphenylcyclopropenone (DPC). The sequence was collected from a man aged 40-55 years with alopecia areata. Some clones in this sample may be carry-over from other donors' samples. The chain joins TRBV7-2 to TRBJ2-5, with TRBD1 identical over 9 bases. The CDR3 region has the DNA TGTGCCAGCAGTTCCGACAGGGGGGAAGAGACCCAGTACTTC. This translates into CASSSDRGEETQYF.